These 30 T cell receptor beta chains came from one sample sequenced in a study of T cells expressing NK-cell markers. One entry per CDR3 protein, without DNA, is what TCRdb gives after re-calling the 5' RACE reads. The sample table includes around 100,000 distinct CDR3 sequences. The sequenced sample was blood T cells: a sorted CD56 or NKG2C T cell subset, CD4+ or CD8+ T cells, or bulk PBMC T cells (not recorded which). These receptors all stem from a woman between 18 and 70 years old in good health.

The chain couples TRBV9 to TRBJ2-7; TCRdb indicates TRBD1, and absent DNA this call remains unverified. Germline V gene sequence: CDR1 SGDLS, CDR2 YYNGEE. There are 16 residues in the CDR3. Here the CDR3 reads CASSVTGSAPSYEQYF.

The rearrangement links TRBV7-2 to TRBJ2-1; TCRdb's D call, TRBD2, is unchecked because there is no DNA. The CDR3 loop spans 16 amino acids. The germline gives CDR1 SGHTA, CDR2 FQGNSA. CDR3 loop: CASSSPRSGRRNEQFF.

The genes are TRBV5-6 and TRBJ2-7; the TRBD1 assignment by TCRdb is unverifiable without DNA. The CDR3 loop spans 16 amino acids. Germline V CDR1 and CDR2: SGHDT, YYEEEE. The CDR3 sequence: CASSLGRPSPKYEQYF.

This rearrangement joins TRBV12-3 or TRBV12-4 to TRBJ2-1; TCRdb returns TRBD1, unconfirmable since there is no DNA. The CDR3 totals 16 residues. CDR3 protein: CASRSADRGGFNEQFF.

V is TRBV14 and J is TRBJ2-7; TCRdb outputs TRBD2, but without DNA this stays unchecked. Germline values: CDR1 SGHDN, CDR2 FVKESK. This CDR3 has 13 amino acids. This CDR3 is CASSQVTRREQYF.

The chain combines TRBV6-5 with TRBJ2-7; the D gene TCRdb calls, TRBD2, cannot be checked with no DNA. Germline loops: CDR1 MNHEY, CDR2 SVGAGI. The CDR3 extends over 18 amino acids. This CDR3 reads CASSYANPGLAANYEQYF.

The chain has TRBV28 and TRBJ1-1. CDR3 length: 12 amino acids. Looked up from germline, CDR1 is MDHEN and CDR2 is SYDVKM. CDR3 region: CASSLPGVRAFF.

This rearrangement joins TRBV29-1 to TRBJ2-6; TCRdb designates TRBD2, a call that cannot be tested without DNA. The length of the CDR3 is 15 residues. Germline V gene lookup returns CDR1 SQVTM and CDR2 ANQGSEA. The CDR3 region is CSVGGAPSGANVLTF.

The J gene is TRBJ2-1, the V gene TRBV9; there is no DNA to check the TCRdb D call of TRBD2. Germline V gene data show CDR1 as SGDLS and CDR2 as YYNGEE. This CDR3 has 19 amino acids. This CDR3 is CASSSFSGTSGGTNNEQFF.

The chain recombines TRBV19 with TRBJ1-2; TCRdb gives TRBD1 as the D gene, but with no DNA this cannot be confirmed. Germline CDR1 LNHDA, CDR2 SQIVND (reference sequence). The CDR3 runs 17 residues. The CDR3 protein is CASSIGDRAITSYGYTF.

The chain carries TRBV11-3 and TRBJ2-2; the D call of TRBD1 rests on TCRdb alone, since no DNA is present to check it. The CDR3 consists of 14 residues. Germline-derived CDR1 and CDR2 are SGHNT and YENEEA. The chain's CDR3 is CASSPGTGTGELFF.

The rearrangement uses TRBV12-3 or TRBV12-4 and TRBJ1-1; without DNA, the TCRdb call of TRBD1 cannot be checked. This CDR3 is 12 amino acids long. CDR3 in amino acids: CASLLGGQEAFF.

The J gene is TRBJ2-5, the V gene TRBV7-8; the D call of TRBD2 rests on TCRdb alone, since no DNA is present to check it. Germline CDR1 SGHVS, CDR2 FQNEAQ. The CDR3 is made up of 14 amino acids. This CDR3 is CASTPTTIQETQYF.

This chain links TRBV19 with TRBJ2-3; TCRdb's D gene call, TRBD1, goes unchecked for lack of DNA. The length of the CDR3 is 15 residues. Germline values: CDR1 LNHDA, CDR2 SQIVND (reference sequence). The CDR3 here is CASSMVRGGTDTQYF. The whole variable domain, filled in from reference TRBV19 and TRBJ2-3, reads DGGITQSPKYLFRKEGQNVTLSCEQNLNHDAMYWYRQDPGQGLRLIYYSQIVNDFQKGDIAEGYSVSREKKESFPLTVTSAQKNPTAFYLCASSMVRGGTDTQYFGPGTRLTVL.

CDR3 loop: CASSRRVSNQPQHF. This chain uses TRBV4-3 with TRBJ1-5. Germline loops: CDR1 LGHNA, CDR2 YSLEER. There are 14 residues in the CDR3.

The rearrangement links TRBV12-3 or TRBV12-4 to TRBJ2-1; TCRdb's D call, TRBD2, is unchecked because there is no DNA. This CDR3 spans 13 amino acids. The CDR3 protein is CASSLVEGDEQFF.

This chain uses TRBV4-3 with TRBJ2-5; TCRdb calls TRBD1, which cannot be checked without DNA. Germline assignment: CDR1 LGHNA and CDR2 YSLEER. The CDR3 is made up of 17 amino acids. CDR3 amino acids: CASSQDEGQALGETQYF.

V is TRBV29-1 and J is TRBJ2-1; TCRdb gives TRBD2 as the D gene, but with no DNA this cannot be confirmed. Germline V gene sequence: CDR1 SQVTM, CDR2 ANQGSEA. This CDR3 has 15 amino acids. Here the CDR3 reads CSVGGPGLASDEQFF.

V usage is TRBV12-3 or TRBV12-4 and J usage is TRBJ2-5; checking the TCRdb D call of TRBD2 is not possible without DNA. This CDR3 has 13 amino acids. CDR3 protein: CASSSDSAETQYF.

This chain links TRBV4-3 with TRBJ1-4. Per the germline V gene, CDR1 is LGHNA and CDR2 is YSLEER. The CDR3 runs to 15 residues. The chain's CDR3 is CASSQPRERNEKLFF.

The V and J genes are TRBV12-3 or TRBV12-4 and TRBJ2-5; TCRdb's D call, TRBD1, is unchecked because there is no DNA. The CDR3 spans 14 residues. The CDR3 sequence is CASSRQGIQETQYF.

The chain is built from TRBV29-1 and TRBJ1-1. Per germline, CDR1 SQVTM and CDR2 ANQGSEA. This CDR3 has 12 amino acids. CDR3 residues: CSEAGDNTEAFF.

The V and J genes are TRBV7-9 and TRBJ2-7; TCRdb returns TRBD2, unconfirmable since there is no DNA. Germline V CDR1 and CDR2: SEHNR, FQNEAQ (reference sequence). The CDR3 totals 14 residues. CDR3: CASNRLANSYEQYF. Based on the CDR3 plus reference TRBV7-9 and TRBJ2-7, the full variable domain is DTGVSQNPRHKITKRGQNVTFRCDPISEHNRLYWYRQTLGQGPEFLTYFQNEAQLEKSRLLSDRFSAERPKGSFSTLEIQRTEQGDSAMYLCASNRLANSYEQYFGPGTRLTVT.

The chain has TRBV28 and TRBJ2-1; TCRdb calls TRBD1, which cannot be checked without DNA. The CDR3 covers 16 residues. Germline V gene data show CDR1 as MDHEN and CDR2 as SYDVKM. The chain's CDR3 is CASGSHRGQPYNEQFF.

V is TRBV4-2 and J is TRBJ1-1; TCRdb reports TRBD1, a call that lacks DNA to check it against. Germline V gene data show CDR1 as LGHNA and CDR2 as YNFKEQ. CDR3 length: 15 amino acids. The CDR3 sequence: CASNPLQGENTEAFF.

This rearrangement joins TRBV7-8 to TRBJ1-2. Germline V gene sequence: CDR1 SGHVS, CDR2 FQNEAQ. There are 12 residues in the CDR3. The CDR3 sequence is CASSLALDGYTF.

The V and J genes are TRBV3-1 and TRBJ2-1. CDR1 and CDR2 from the germline V gene are LGHDT and YNNKEL (reference sequence). CDR3 size: 13 residues. CDR3 amino acids: CASSQILKNEQFF.

The genes are TRBV4-1 and TRBJ1-1; the D gene TCRdb calls, TRBD1, cannot be checked with no DNA. Germline assignment: CDR1 MGHRA and CDR2 YSYEKL. There are 15 residues in the CDR3. Here the CDR3 reads CASSQEGQENTEAFF.

The chain employs TRBV4-1 and TRBJ2-5. This CDR3 spans 13 amino acids. Germline V gene lookup returns CDR1 MGHRA and CDR2 YSYEKL. CDR3 residues: CASSAGYQETQYF.

The CDR3: CASSDPFPRGNTGELFF. The rearrangement links TRBV11-2 to TRBJ2-2; absent DNA, TCRdb's TRBD1 call cannot be checked. Per the germline V gene, CDR1 is SGHAT and CDR2 is FQNNGV. CDR3 length: 17 amino acids.